The 31 T cell receptor beta chains given below trace back to one sample, sequenced in a study of PD-1 blockade in classical Hodgkin lymphoma. Libraries were prepared by immunoSEQ multiplex PCR; TCRdb keeps only in-frame clonotypes and omits some of them. The repertoire holds 21,000 or so clones, over 75% seen once, with more than 20% in the top ten. Time point noted: cycle 4 day 1 (C4D1), after five to seven weeks of nivolumab. Patients all relapsed after autologous stem cell transplantation, and there was variation in brentuximab vedotin exposure. The sample here was peripheral blood mononuclear cells (PBMCs), taken before the fourth cycle of nivolumab. These receptors were obtained from a human donor with classical Hodgkin lymphoma.

The V and J genes are TRBV30 and TRBJ1-2, with D possibly TRBD1 on 5 matching bases. The germline V gene has CDR1 GTSNPN and CDR2 SVGIG (reference sequence). Trimming cost V 2 bases and J 7 bases, with 14 bases left between them. The CDR3 sequence is 13 residues long. Here the CDR3 DNA reads TGTGCCTGGAGTTCGGGCAGGGATGCTGGCTACACCTTC. Its translation is CAWSSGRDAGYTF. Variable domain in full (rest from reference TRBV30 and TRBJ1-2): SQTIHQWPATLVQPVGSPLSLECTVEGTSNPNLYWYRQAAGRGLQLLFYSVGIGQISSEVPQNLSASRPQDRQFILSSKKLLLSDSGFYLCAWSSGRDAGYTFGSGTRLTVV.

This clone has only one observation. The chain combines TRBV30 with TRBJ2-3, with D possibly being TRBD1 (5 bases). The CDR3 spans 10 residues. Per germline, CDR1 GTSNPN and CDR2 SVGIG (reference sequence). V was cut by 4 bases and J by 8 bases, with 7 bases left in between. As DNA, the CDR3 is TGTGCCTGGACCAGGGTTACGCAGTATTTT. Protein: CAWTRVTQYF.

The chain uses TRBV6-5 and TRBJ1-2; no clear D. The CDR3 length is 13 residues. V was shortened by 5 bases and J by 3 bases, with 10 bases between the two germline ends. Germline-derived CDR1 and CDR2 are MNHEY and SVGAGI. This CDR3 reads CASSTGLHYGYTF. DNA of the CDR3: TGTGCCAGCAGTACCGGACTTCACTATGGCTACACCTTC.

The rearrangement joins TRBV6-9 to TRBJ1-2; the D gene is possibly TRBD1 (5 bases). This CDR3 has 15 residues. CDR1 and CDR2 from the germline V gene are MNHGY and SVAAGI. Trimming took 6 bases from V and 3 from J, leaving 17 bases between them. This CDR3 is CASSAGRGTYYGYTF. CDR3 nucleotide sequence: TGTGCCAGCAGCGCCGGGAGGGGAACTTACTATGGCTACACCTTC.

The CDR3 coding sequence is TGCGCCAGCAGTCAATCTAGGGACACCTACTGGGCCAACGTCCTGACTTTC. Its protein is CASSQSRDTYWANVLTF. The chain recombines TRBV23-1 with TRBJ2-6; D possibly corresponds to TRBD1 (6 bases). TRBV23-1 is annotated as an ORF whose role is uncertain. The CDR3 loop spans 17 amino acids. Trimming took 0 bases from V and 5 from J, leaving 14 bases between them.

The gene calls are TRBV28 and TRBJ2-3; no firm D call. Germline assignment: CDR1 MDHEN and CDR2 SYDVKM. The CDR3 consists of 11 residues. The ends were cut back, 9 bases at V and 2 bases at J, with 6 bases in the middle. The CDR3 DNA reads TGTGCCAGTGGATCCACAGATACGCAGTATTTT. Amino acid sequence: CASGSTDTQYF.

The chain has TRBV7-6 and TRBJ2-7, with D perhaps TRBD2 (5 bases). Germline V gene sequence: CDR1 SGHVS, CDR2 FNYEAQ. This CDR3 has 13 amino acids. V lost 5 bases and J lost 1, with 9 bases in between. The CDR3 loop is CASSPGISYEQYF. DNA of the CDR3: TGTGCCAGCAGCCCCGGGATATCCTACGAGCAGTACTTC.

J is TRBJ1-1 and V is TRBV19; 9 bases match TRBD1. J gave up 4 bases and V 9 bases, and 9 bases lay outside the gene matches. The CDR3 consists of 14 residues. Germline-derived CDR1 and CDR2 are LNHDA and SQIVND (reference sequence). The CDR3 DNA reads TGTGCCAGCGAATACAGGGGGCGGGGCACTGAAGCTTTCTTT. Protein sequence: CASEYRGRGTEAFF.

The chain links TRBV6-1 to TRBJ2-7, with 10 bases fitting TRBD2. Germline V CDR1 and CDR2: MNHNS, SASEGT. The CDR3 contains 19 residues. J was trimmed by 4 bases and V by 4 bases; bases with no gene match: 19. The CDR3 is CASSVESGRVNTFGYEQYF. CDR3 nucleotide sequence: TGTGCCAGCAGTGTAGAAAGCGGGAGGGTCAACACATTCGGGTACGAGCAGTACTTC.

As to this clone: At the DNA level, this CDR3 is encoded by other sequences in the same sample as well. CDR3 coding DNA: TGTGCCAGCAGCTTGAACACCGGGGAGCTGTTTTTT. It is translated as CASSLNTGELFF. The chain joins TRBV7-9 to TRBJ2-2; D gene unclear. The CDR3 is 12 amino acids. Trimming pared 3 bases from V and 1 base from J, leaving 0 bases between. In germline, CDR1 is SEHNR, CDR2 FQNEAQ (reference sequence).

The chain employs TRBV12-5 and TRBJ2-1, with D perhaps TRBD1 or TRBD2 (5 bases each). The CDR3 is 15 residues long. Germline V gives CDR1 LGHNT, CDR2 FRNRAP. V dropped 4 bases and J dropped 0 bases, with 10 bases sitting between them. The CDR3 bases are TGTGCTAGTGGTTCCTCAGGGAGCTCCTACAATGAGCAGTTCTTC. Protein sequence: CASGSSGSSYNEQFF.

The genes are TRBV7-6 and TRBJ2-1; TRBD2 matches 11 bases. This CDR3 comprises 17 residues. The junction had 8 bases not matched to a gene; V was cut back by 0 bases and J by 7 bases. The germline V gene has CDR1 SGHVS and CDR2 FNYEAQ. The CDR3 here is CASSLAPPTSGSNEQFF. The CDR3 DNA is TGTGCCAGCAGCTTAGCGCCCCCTACTAGCGGGAGTAATGAGCAGTTCTTC.

The rearrangement joins TRBV19 to TRBJ2-5; 12 bases fit TRBD2. The germline V gene has CDR1 LNHDA and CDR2 SQIVND (reference sequence). The CDR3 consists of 16 residues. V was clipped by 1 base and J by 1 base; unmatched bases: 1. CDR3 sequence (DNA): TGTGCCAGTAGTATAGGGACTAGCGGGGCCCAAGAGACCCAGTACTTC. Residues: CASSIGTSGAQETQYF.

V gene TRBV18 combines with J gene TRBJ1-1; D unresolved. This CDR3 is built from 13 residues. V was shortened by 6 bases and J by 10 bases, with 18 bases between the two germline ends. Germline V gene lookup returns CDR1 KGHSH and CDR2 LQKENI. The DNA of the CDR3 is TGTGCCAGCTCCACCGAGTTGGAGGGAGGAGCTTTCTTT. As protein: CASSTELEGGAFF. Full variable domain (outside the CDR3, taken from reference TRBV18 and TRBJ1-1): NAGVMQNPRHLVRRRGQEARLRCSPMKGHSHVYWYRQLPEEGLKFMVYLQKENIIDESGMPKERFSAEFPKEGPSILRIQQVVRGDSAAYFCASSTELEGGAFFGQGTRLTVV.

A single count supports this clone. V is TRBV19 and J is TRBJ2-7, with D tentatively TRBD1 (6 bases). The germline V gene encodes CDR1 LNHDA and CDR2 SQIVND (reference sequence). V lost 1 base, J lost 3 bases, and 10 bases lay in between. The CDR3 spans 14 residues. The CDR3 bases are TGTGCCAGTAGTATAGGAGGGGGACACTACGAGCAGTACTTC. Its protein is CASSIGGGHYEQYF.

J is TRBJ2-2 and V is TRBV6-5; 8 bases align to TRBD2. Germline lookup yields CDR1 MNHEY and CDR2 SVGAGI. With 7 bases clipped from V and 6 bases from J, the junction kept 7 bases outside the gene matches. The length of the CDR3 is 14 residues. CDR3 in DNA: TGTGCCAGCACCCGGGGGGGTGAGCCCGGGGAGCTGTTTTTT. Amino acids: CASTRGGEPGELFF.

This clone was recorded a few times. The chain uses TRBV6-4 and TRBJ2-2, with D possibly being TRBD1 (5 bases). V shed 0 bases and J shed 0 bases, with 5 bases lying between them. The CDR3 has 15 residues. Germline V gives CDR1 MRHNA, CDR2 SNTAGT. As DNA, the CDR3 is TGTGCCAGCAGTGACTCAGGGGCGAACACCGGGGAGCTGTTTTTT. Its translation: CASSDSGANTGELFF.

The J gene is TRBJ1-2, the V gene TRBV18; 7 nucleotides agree with TRBD1. Germline CDR1 reads KGHSH; CDR2 reads LQKENI. The CDR3 has 16 amino acids. J was trimmed by 1 base and V by 3 bases; bases with no gene match: 8. CDR3 DNA: TGTGCCAGCTCACCTAACCTGGGACAGAGTAACTATGGCTACACCTTC. This encodes CASSPNLGQSNYGYTF.

CDR3 coding DNA: TGTGCTAGTGGTTGGACGGAGAACACTGAAGCTTTCTTT. Its translation: CASGWTENTEAFF. This rearrangement joins TRBV12-5 to TRBJ1-1; D not resolved. V was shortened by 4 bases and J by 1 base, with 7 bases between the two germline ends. The CDR3 runs to 13 residues. The V gene's germline CDR1 is LGHNT and CDR2 FRNRAP.

The CDR3 here is CASRTSGGRTDTQYF. In nucleotides, the CDR3 is TGTGCCAGCCGGACTAGCGGGGGACGCACAGATACGCAGTATTTT. The chain recombines TRBV18 with TRBJ2-3, with TRBD2 identical over 13 bases. The CDR3 is 15 amino acids. J was trimmed by 1 base and V by 8 bases; bases with no gene match: 3. The germline gives CDR1 KGHSH, CDR2 LQKENI.

The chain carries TRBV2 and TRBJ2-3; 10 nucleotides match TRBD2. Unmatched junction bases numbered 11, after V lost 3 bases and J lost 2 bases. The CDR3 has 18 residues. Germline V gives CDR1 SNHLY, CDR2 FYNNEI. The CDR3 loop is CASSDAPSGGIPTDTQYF. The CDR3 DNA follows: TGTGCCAGCAGTGATGCCCCTAGCGGGGGTATCCCCACAGATACGCAGTATTTT.

This chain links TRBV7-9 with TRBJ1-3, with 9 positions matching TRBD1. The germline gives CDR1 SEHNR, CDR2 FQNEAQ (reference sequence). J gave up 3 bases and V 5 bases, and 14 bases lay outside the gene matches. This CDR3 spans 18 amino acids. Written as DNA, the CDR3 is TGTGCCAGCAGCCCACAGACAGGGGGGTATTCTAATGGAAACACCATATATTTT. This gives the protein CASSPQTGGYSNGNTIYF.

The chain employs TRBV7-6 and TRBJ2-7; 13 nucleotides match TRBD2. Germline CDR1 reads SGHVS; CDR2 reads FNYEAQ. This CDR3 comprises 15 residues. The ends lost 5 bases at V and 2 bases at J; junction bases unmatched: 3. Here the CDR3 DNA reads TGTGCCAGCAGCGCCGGGACTAGCGGGGCCTACGAGCAGTACTTC. Its translation is CASSAGTSGAYEQYF.

V usage is TRBV10-3 and J usage is TRBJ2-2; D assignment may be TRBD1 or TRBD2 (5 bases each). CDR1 is ENHRY, CDR2 SYGVKD, per germline. The V end was cut by 10 bases, the J end by 3 bases, with 15 bases between. This CDR3 has 14 residues. The CDR3 DNA reads as TGTGCCACCCGGGTTCGGGGCGACACCGGGGAGCTGTTTTTT. Protein product: CATRVRGDTGELFF.

J is TRBJ1-2 and V is TRBV6-6; D gene unclear. Per the germline V gene, CDR1 is MNHNY and CDR2 is SVGAGI (reference sequence). The CDR3 length is 13 residues. With 1 base removed from V and 7 bases from J, the gap between germline ends came to 10 bases. The CDR3 spells CASSYWERPGYTF. The CDR3 region has the DNA TGTGCCAGCAGTTACTGGGAGAGGCCTGGCTACACCTTC.

The gene calls are TRBV10-2 and TRBJ2-7, with D hard to call. Trimming cost V 2 bases and J 3 bases, with 8 bases left between them. Germline CDR1 is WSHSY and CDR2 is SAAADI. The CDR3 is 13 residues long. CDR3 protein: CASSERVLYEQYF. Written as DNA, the CDR3 is TGCGCCAGCAGTGAGCGGGTTCTCTACGAGCAGTACTTC.

The chain links TRBV18 to TRBJ2-1; 11 bases match TRBD2. CDR1 and CDR2 (germline): KGHSH, LQKENI. CDR3 length equals 20 residues. Trimming cost V 8 bases and J 0 bases; bases outside gene matches: 18. CDR3 in amino acids: CASRSRGVAGGPSSYNEQFF. CDR3 nucleotide sequence: TGTGCCAGCCGTTCCCGAGGGGTAGCGGGAGGGCCTAGCTCCTACAATGAGCAGTTCTTC.

The V gene is TRBV6-1, the J gene TRBJ2-1; possibly TRBD1 for D (5 bases). Germline V gene data show CDR1 as MNHNS and CDR2 as SASEGT. Trimming removed 4 bases at V and 8 bases at J, with 15 bases between. There are 14 residues in the CDR3. CDR3 coding DNA: TGTGCCAGCAGTGCCAAGCCCCAGGGCCATGAGCAGTTCTTC. Amino acid sequence: CASSAKPQGHEQFF.

The gene calls are TRBV6-1 and TRBJ1-1; D call uncertain. From germline, CDR1 is MNHNS and CDR2 SASEGT. The CDR3 totals 15 residues. The V gene lost 3 bases and the J gene lost 0 bases, with 11 bases spanning the gap. CDR3 loop: CASSDGPSLNTEAFF. DNA of the CDR3: TGTGCCAGCAGTGATGGCCCCAGCCTGAACACTGAAGCTTTCTTT.

This chain connects TRBV2 to TRBJ1-1; the D is unclear. This CDR3 has 16 amino acids. Germline loops: CDR1 SNHLY, CDR2 FYNNEI. The V gene lost 7 bases and the J gene lost 3 bases, with 21 bases spanning the gap. CDR3 residues: CASTPVYVGGDTEAFF. The CDR3 nucleotides are TGTGCCAGCACCCCAGTATATGTGGGTGGTGACACTGAAGCTTTCTTT.

The chain recombines TRBV7-9 with TRBJ2-7; D not resolved. The germline gives CDR1 SEHNR, CDR2 FQNEAQ (reference sequence). Between the trimmed V and J ends, which lost 3 bases and 9 bases, there was a span of 15 bases. The CDR3 consists of 13 residues. The CDR3 sequence is CASSFLDLGGQYF. The CDR3 nucleotides are TGTGCCAGCAGCTTTTTGGACCTCGGCGGGCAGTACTTC. Full variable domain (remainder filled in from reference TRBV7-9 and TRBJ2-7): DTGVSQNPRHKITKRGQNVTFRCDPISEHNRLYWYRQTLGQGPEFLTYFQNEAQLEKSRLLSDRFSAERPKGSFSTLEIQRTEQGDSAMYLCASSFLDLGGQYFGPGTRLTVT.